A single sample gave rise to the 31 T cell receptor beta chains below, sequenced in a study of shared clonotypes between healthy human individuals. Generated by immunoSEQ multiplex PCR, the TCRdb table keeps only in-frame clones and is missing some. The table lists roughly 650,000 clones, less than 98% of them singletons. Sequenced input: naive CD4+ T cells sorted from blood. Subset indicated: CD45RA+ positively selected. These receptors were collected from a woman aged 30 to 39 in good health.

The chain carries TRBV10-2 and TRBJ1-3; D remains ambiguous. The CDR3 totals 15 residues. The V gene lost 2 bases and the J gene lost 0 bases, with 8 bases spanning the gap. Germline V lookup: CDR1 WSHSY, CDR2 SAAADI. Here the CDR3 DNA reads TGCGCCAGCAGTGAGGCAGGAGCCTCTGGAAACACCATATATTTT. Protein: CASSEAGASGNTIYF.

This clone appeared a single time. The chain employs TRBV29-1 and TRBJ2-7; TRBD2 matches at 10 bases. The germline V gene has CDR1 SQVTM and CDR2 ANQGSEA. J was trimmed by 6 bases and V by 5 bases; bases with no gene match: 7. The CDR3 loop spans 13 amino acids. In nucleotides, the CDR3 is TGCAGCGTTCGGAAGCGGGAGGGCCTCGAGCAGTACTTC. This gives the protein CSVRKREGLEQYF.

The rearrangement links TRBV9 to TRBJ2-1; weak D call: TRBD2 (5 bases). The V end lost 7 bases, the J end lost 8 bases, and 22 bases lay between the germline ends. This CDR3 comprises 15 residues. Germline CDR1 is SGDLS and CDR2 is YYNGEE. In nucleotides, the CDR3 is TGTGCCAGCGCCTCGCAGACTATCACTGGGGATGAGCAGTTCTTC. Amino acid sequence: CASASQTITGDEQFF.

The V and J genes are TRBV5-1 and TRBJ2-6, with 8 bases aligning to TRBD2. J was trimmed by 0 bases and V by 0 bases; bases with no gene match: 8. This CDR3 spans 19 amino acids. Germline CDR1 and CDR2: SGHRS and YFSETQ. The CDR3 loop reads CASSLAVAGGSSGANVLTF. CDR3 sequence (DNA): TGCGCCAGCAGCTTGGCAGTTGCGGGAGGTAGCTCTGGGGCCAACGTCCTGACTTTC.

The chain employs TRBV9 and TRBJ2-5; perhaps TRBD2 as D (6 bases). The V end was cut by 2 bases, the J end by 4 bases, with 12 bases between. The CDR3 runs 14 residues. Germline CDR1 is SGDLS and CDR2 is YYNGEE. CDR3 residues: CASSVSGQAETQYF. The DNA of the CDR3 is TGTGCCAGCAGCGTCAGCGGGCAGGCAGAGACCCAGTACTTC.

V is TRBV5-8 and J is TRBJ2-3, with TRBD2 matching over 7 bases. CDR3 length equals 16 residues. Germline V CDR1 and CDR2: SGHTS, YDEGEE. With V trimmed by 0 bases and J by 6 bases, 10 bases remained unmatched. CDR3 residues: CASSLVLAGAGDTQYF. The CDR3 DNA sequence: TGTGCCAGCAGCTTGGTCCTGGCGGGAGCCGGGGATACGCAGTATTTT.

The chain recombines TRBV4-1 with TRBJ2-4; D call uncertain. The CDR3 sequence is 19 residues long. The V gene lost 1 base and the J gene lost 0 bases, with 19 bases spanning the gap. In germline, CDR1 is MGHRA, CDR2 YSYEKL. CDR3 amino acids: CASSQAKSQETLAKNIQYF. The DNA for the CDR3 is TGCGCCAGCAGCCAAGCCAAATCTCAGGAGACTTTAGCCAAAAACATTCAGTACTTC.

V gene TRBV30 combines with J gene TRBJ2-7; D may be TRBD2 (6 bases). CDR1 and CDR2 from the germline V gene are GTSNPN and SVGIG (reference sequence). Trimming stripped 0 bases from V and 4 bases from J, with 10 bases between. This CDR3 contains 13 residues. CDR3 sequence (DNA): TGTGCCTGGAGTGTACAGGAGGGGTACGAGCAGTACTTC. This translates into CAWSVQEGYEQYF.

The chain recombines TRBV28 with TRBJ1-2; no reliable D call. V was cut by 6 bases and J by 4 bases, with 9 bases left in between. The CDR3 spans 12 residues. Per germline, CDR1 MDHEN and CDR2 SYDVKM. CDR3 bases: TGTGCCAGCAGAAGTGGGCTCTATGGCTACACCTTC. Translation: CASRSGLYGYTF.

V is TRBV7-2 and J is TRBJ1-2, with 9 bases aligning to TRBD1. This CDR3 spans 14 amino acids. Trimming at V came to 1 base and at J to 8 bases, leaving 5 bases not matched to a gene. Germline V lookup: CDR1 SGHTA, CDR2 FQGNSA. The CDR3, as DNA: TGTGCCAGCAGCTTAGACAGGGGGCAAGGGGGCTACACCTTC. Its protein product is CASSLDRGQGGYTF.

The J gene is TRBJ2-3, the V gene TRBV6-6; the D gene is possibly TRBD2 (5 bases). The CDR3 totals 15 residues. The germline CDR1 and CDR2 sequences are MNHNY and SVGAGI (reference sequence). V was pared by 3 bases and J by 2 bases, with 12 bases between. CDR3 residues: CASSYMGAVTDTQYF. Here the CDR3 DNA reads TGTGCCAGCAGTTATATGGGAGCTGTCACAGATACGCAGTATTTT.

The rearrangement uses TRBV11-2 and TRBJ1-3; D remains ambiguous. Germline CDR1 SGHAT, CDR2 FQNNGV. The CDR3 covers 15 residues. V lost 3 bases and J 0 bases, leaving 9 bases between the germline ends. The CDR3 protein is CASSFPPNSGNTIYF. The CDR3 coding sequence is TGTGCCAGCAGCTTTCCCCCAAACTCTGGAAACACCATATATTTT.

V usage is TRBV1 and J usage is TRBJ1-5; the tabulated D call, TRBD1, remains unverified against the DNA. TRBV1 is a known pseudogene. The CDR3 extends over 17 amino acids. The CDR3 reads CTSSQVMGQGAAQPQHF. CDR3 bases: TGCACCAGCAGCCAAGTGATGGGACAGGGGGCCGCTCAGCCCCAGCATTTT.

This chain connects TRBV27 to TRBJ1-4, with 8 bases identical to TRBD1. With V trimmed by 6 bases and J by 4 bases, 4 bases remained unmatched. Germline values: CDR1 MNHEY, CDR2 SMNVEV (reference sequence). CDR3 length: 14 residues. The CDR3 sequence: CASRRTGFNEKLFF. The DNA for the CDR3 is TGTGCCAGCAGGCGGACAGGGTTTAATGAAAAACTGTTTTTT.

V and J are TRBV4-1 and TRBJ2-2; D is unresolved. V was shortened by 2 bases and J by 6 bases, with 10 bases between the two germline ends. Germline V gene lookup returns CDR1 MGHRA and CDR2 YSYEKL. The CDR3 length is 14 residues. The CDR3 DNA reads as TGCGCCAGCAGCCAAACGTGGGTCGCCGGGGAGCTGTTTTTT. Protein sequence: CASSQTWVAGELFF.

V and J are TRBV2 and TRBJ2-2; 7 positions match TRBD1. The germline gives CDR1 SNHLY, CDR2 FYNNEI. This CDR3 region has 14 residues. J gave up 2 bases and V 6 bases, and 3 bases lay outside the gene matches. CDR3 in DNA: TGTGCCAGCAGGGGACAGACTAACACCGGGGAGCTGTTTTTT. This codes for CASRGQTNTGELFF. The variable domain in full, completed from reference TRBV2 and TRBJ2-2, reads EPEVTQTPSHQVTQMGQEVILRCVPISNHLYFYWYRQILGQKVEFLVSFYNNEISEKSEIFDDQFSVERPDGSNFTLKIRSTKLEDSAMYFCASRGQTNTGELFFGEGSRLTVL.

This clone was counted a single time. The rearrangement joins TRBV15 to TRBJ2-7, with TRBD2 matching 7 bases. The CDR3 has 15 amino acids. Germline V gene sequence: CDR1 LNHNV, CDR2 YYDKDF (reference sequence). After removal of 0 bases from V and 3 bases from J, the junction contained 5 bases not matched to a gene. The CDR3, as DNA: TGTGCCACCAGCAGAGACAGCGGGGTCGGCTACGAGCAGTACTTC. Translation: CATSRDSGVGYEQYF.

This chain joins TRBV6-1 and TRBJ1-1; 7 bases line up with TRBD1. CDR1 and CDR2 from the germline V gene are MNHNS and SASEGT. CDR3 length: 13 amino acids. V trimming: 9 bases; J trimming: 3 bases; junction bases outside the gene matches: 7. The CDR3 spells CASHKGAYTEAFF. The DNA of the CDR3 is TGTGCCAGTCATAAGGGGGCTTACACTGAAGCTTTCTTT.

The V gene is TRBV28, the J gene TRBJ1-6; D not resolved. The V and J ends lost 7 bases and 7 bases respectively, with 17 bases between them. Germline V gene lookup returns CDR1 MDHEN and CDR2 SYDVKM. The CDR3 sequence is 15 residues long. The CDR3 reads CASITTGSLNSPLHF. CDR3 nucleotides: TGTGCCAGCATCACCACGGGAAGTTTAAATTCACCCCTCCACTTT.

The chain uses TRBV28 and TRBJ1-4; 8 bases are shared with TRBD1. The CDR3 loop spans 15 amino acids. J lost 3 bases, V lost 5 bases, and 5 bases had no gene match. CDR1 and CDR2 (germline): MDHEN, SYDVKM. The CDR3 loop is CASSTPTGANEKLFF. CDR3 nucleotide sequence: TGTGCCAGCAGTACCCCGACAGGGGCTAATGAAAAACTGTTTTTT.

This clone has a single count. The chain is built from TRBV28 and TRBJ2-7; TRBD2 aligns across 13 bases. V trimming: 2 bases; J trimming: 4 bases; junction bases outside the gene matches: 8. This CDR3 comprises 17 residues. Germline V gives CDR1 MDHEN, CDR2 SYDVKM. The CDR3 loop reads CASSLVGGLAGFYEQYF. CDR3 DNA: TGTGCCAGCAGTTTAGTAGGGGGACTAGCGGGGTTTTACGAGCAGTACTTC.

The rearrangement joins TRBV27 to TRBJ2-3; D gene ambiguous. The length of the CDR3 is 13 residues. Trimming pared 4 bases from V and 1 base from J, leaving 6 bases between. Germline-derived CDR1 and CDR2 are MNHEY and SMNVEV (reference sequence). CDR3: CASSSSRTDTQYF. In DNA form, the CDR3 reads TGTGCCAGCAGTTCATCCCGCACAGATACGCAGTATTTT.

V is TRBV9 and J is TRBJ2-2; TRBD2 might be the D (6 bases). With 4 bases removed from V and 0 bases from J, the gap between germline ends came to 16 bases. CDR1 and CDR2 (germline): SGDLS, YYNGEE. This CDR3 spans 17 amino acids. The CDR3 bases are TGTGCCAGCAGCTTTTCGCGGGGTTTCGCGAACACCGGGGAGCTGTTTTTT. Protein: CASSFSRGFANTGELFF.

V is TRBV7-6 and J is TRBJ2-7, with TRBD1 as a possible D gene (6 bases). This CDR3 is 15 amino acids long. CDR1 is SGHVS and CDR2 is FNYEAQ in the germline V gene. Trimming stripped 1 base from V and 4 bases from J, with 14 bases between. The DNA for the CDR3 is TGTGCCAGCAGCTTAGGGGCGGACAGCAAATACGAGCAGTACTTC. It encodes CASSLGADSKYEQYF. Filled out from reference TRBV7-6 and TRBJ2-7, the complete variable domain reads GAGVSQSPRYKVTKRGQDVALRCDPISGHVSLYWYRQALGQGPEFLTYFNYEAQQDKSGLPNDRFSAERPEGSISTLTIQRTEQRDSAMYRCASSLGADSKYEQYFGPGTRLTVT.

The rearrangement joins TRBV5-6 to TRBJ2-5, with 12 bases that match TRBD1. This CDR3 contains 13 residues. V lost 5 bases, J lost 8 bases, and 4 bases stayed unmatched. CDR1 SGHDT and CDR2 YYEEEE come from the germline V gene. CDR3 sequence reads: CASRVGTGGTQYF. The CDR3 DNA reads TGTGCCAGCAGAGTCGGGACAGGGGGCACCCAGTACTTC.

The genes are TRBV6-1 and TRBJ2-5; 9 nucleotides line up with TRBD1. The CDR3 totals 16 residues. V was pared by 3 bases and J by 4 bases, with 9 bases of the junction left unmatched. Looked up from germline, CDR1 is MNHNS and CDR2 is SASEGT. DNA of the CDR3: TGTGCCAGCAGTGAGGTTCGACAGGGGGGTTCAGAGACCCAGTACTTC. It specifies CASSEVRQGGSETQYF.

This chain uses TRBV28 with TRBJ2-7, with 7 bases identical to TRBD2. Per the germline V gene, CDR1 is MDHEN and CDR2 is SYDVKM. V dropped 4 bases and J dropped 7; count of bases not matched to a gene: 10. The CDR3 runs 14 residues. The CDR3 sequence: CASSSRGLLWEQYF. DNA for the CDR3: TGTGCCAGCAGTTCCCGGGGACTACTCTGGGAGCAGTACTTC.

The gene calls are TRBV7-8 and TRBJ2-2; the D is unclear. There are 15 residues in the CDR3. Germline CDR1 is SGHVS and CDR2 is FQNEAQ. Between the trimmed V and J ends, which lost 1 base and 4 bases, there was a span of 10 bases. In nucleotides, the CDR3 is TGTGCCAGCAGCTTAGATTGGGGTGGCACCGGGGAGCTGTTTTTT. It is translated as CASSLDWGGTGELFF.

The rearrangement links TRBV5-6 to TRBJ1-2; unclear D gene. This CDR3 has 14 residues. V lost 3 bases and J lost 6, with 15 bases in between. The germline V gene has CDR1 SGHDT and CDR2 YYEEEE. The CDR3 nucleotides are TGTGCCAGCAGCTCAGGACCGGCTCAGGATGGCTACACCTTC. This translates into CASSSGPAQDGYTF.

This rearrangement joins TRBV15 to TRBJ2-7; TRBD2 agrees at 10 bases. The V segment lost 0 bases and the J segment 2 bases; nucleotides outside the gene matches: 4. The germline gives CDR1 LNHNV, CDR2 YYDKDF (reference sequence). CDR3 length: 16 residues. The CDR3 DNA follows: TGTGCCACCAGCAGAGATTTAGCGGGAGGCGCCTACGAGCAGTACTTC. Protein product: CATSRDLAGGAYEQYF.

There are a few counts of this clone. The chain combines TRBV28 with TRBJ2-5; D ambiguous. The CDR3 is 13 amino acids. The V gene's germline CDR1 is MDHEN and CDR2 SYDVKM. V was clipped by 5 bases and J by 4 bases, with 11 bases between them. CDR3 sequence reads: CASSGPGTETQYF. The CDR3, as DNA: TGTGCCAGCAGTGGTCCGGGCACAGAGACCCAGTACTTC.